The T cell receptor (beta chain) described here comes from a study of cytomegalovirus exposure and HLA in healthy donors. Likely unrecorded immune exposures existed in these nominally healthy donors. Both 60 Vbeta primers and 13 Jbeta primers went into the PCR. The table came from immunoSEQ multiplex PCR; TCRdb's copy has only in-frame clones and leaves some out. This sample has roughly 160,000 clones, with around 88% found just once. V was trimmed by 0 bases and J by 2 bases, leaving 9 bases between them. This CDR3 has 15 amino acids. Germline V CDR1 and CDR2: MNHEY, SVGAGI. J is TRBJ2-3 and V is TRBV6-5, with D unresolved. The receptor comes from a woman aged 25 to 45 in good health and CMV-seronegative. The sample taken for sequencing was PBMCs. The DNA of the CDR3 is TGTGCCAGCAGTTACTCGTCACAGTTCACAGATACGCAGTATTTT. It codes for CASSYSSQFTDTQYF.